This entry concerns a single T cell receptor (beta chain). Repertoires were generated with immunoSEQ multiplex PCR, while TCRdb's copy carries only in-frame clones and drops some. The table includes some 100,000 clones, about 91% detected once. The data were taken from a study of blood T cell repertoires in COVID-19. V was shortened by 6 bases and J by 1 base, with 12 bases between the two germline ends. The V gene's germline CDR1 is MNHEY and CDR2 SMNVEV (reference sequence). The CDR3 contains 15 residues. Sequences were obtained from peripheral blood. The receptor was derived from a man in his forties or fifties with COVID-19, enrolled during active disease. The chain uses TRBV27 and TRBJ2-2, with D perhaps matching TRBD1 (6 bases). CDR3 DNA sequence: TGTGCCAGCAGACTCTCGACAGGGAACACCGGGGAGCTGTTTTTT. Its translation is CASRLSTGNTGELFF.